Listed here are 11 T cell receptor beta chains from one sample, sequenced in a study of blood T cell repertoires in COVID-19. Measured with immunoSEQ multiplex PCR; TCRdb has only the in-frame clones, and not every one. The table lists 200,000 or so clones, 70% to 90% of them singletons. The sequencing sample was made of peripheral blood. The receptors stem from a woman in her 70s with acute or convalescent COVID-19.

V usage is TRBV6-5 and J usage is TRBJ1-2; TRBD1 is a possible D gene (5 bases). Germline V gene sequence: CDR1 MNHEY, CDR2 SVGAGI. This CDR3 comprises 13 residues. Trimming shortened V by 7 bases and J by 8 bases, and 17 bases separated the two germline ends. In nucleotides, the CDR3 is TGTGCCAGCACTCAGGGTTCTGGGGGGGGCTACACCTTC. The encoded protein is CASTQGSGGGYTF.

V and J are TRBV6-5 and TRBJ1-6, with TRBD1 identical over 7 bases. CDR1 is MNHEY and CDR2 is SVGAGI in the germline V gene. The CDR3 has 15 amino acids. The V gene end was trimmed by 6 bases and the J gene end by 7 bases; junction bases not matched to a gene: 9. The CDR3 region has the DNA TGTGCCAGCAGACCGGAGGGGGCGAGAAATTCACCCCTCCACTTT. It is translated as CASRPEGARNSPLHF.

This chain joins TRBV5-1 and TRBJ2-1; TRBD1 aligns across 7 bases. The V gene's germline CDR1 is SGHRS and CDR2 YFSETQ. CDR3 length: 18 residues. The V segment lost 1 base and the J segment 3 bases; nucleotides outside the gene matches: 13. The CDR3 reads CASSLRVQGTSSYNEQFF. The CDR3 DNA is TGCGCCAGCAGCTTGAGGGTACAGGGGACGAGCAGCTACAATGAGCAGTTCTTC.

The chain uses TRBV7-2 and TRBJ2-2, with D possibly TRBD1 on 6 matching bases. Germline assignment: CDR1 SGHTA and CDR2 FQGNSA. Trimming shortened V by 7 bases and J by 1 base, and 16 bases separated the two germline ends. CDR3 length equals 16 residues. CDR3 loop: CASKIRQVLNTGELFF. DNA of the CDR3: TGTGCCAGCAAAATCCGACAGGTTTTGAACACCGGGGAGCTGTTTTTT. Full variable domain (outside the CDR3, taken from reference TRBV7-2 and TRBJ2-2): GAGVSQSPSNKVTEKGKDVELRCDPISGHTALYWYRQSLGQGLEFLIYFQGNSAPDKSGLPSDRFSAERTGGSVSTLTIQRTQQEDSAVYLCASKIRQVLNTGELFFGEGSRLTVL.

V usage is TRBV7-6 and J usage is TRBJ1-1, with 7 positions matching TRBD1. This CDR3 has 15 residues. V lost 1 base and J lost 3; bases outside the gene matches: 5. The germline V gene has CDR1 SGHVS and CDR2 FNYEAQ. The CDR3 DNA reads as TGTGCCAGCAGCTTAGGGCCAGGGGGTGACACTGAAGCTTTCTTT. This gives the protein CASSLGPGGDTEAFF.

The chain employs TRBV6-5 and TRBJ2-3; 7 nucleotides line up with TRBD2. Germline V gives CDR1 MNHEY, CDR2 SVGAGI. This CDR3 spans 15 amino acids. V dropped 5 bases and J dropped 4; count of bases not matched to a gene: 9. The CDR3 here is CASSTAGGGADTQYF. The CDR3, as DNA: TGTGCCAGCAGTACAGCGGGTGGGGGGGCAGATACGCAGTATTTT.

This chain uses TRBV7-2 with TRBJ1-6, with 7 positions matching TRBD1. From germline, CDR1 is SGHTA and CDR2 FQGNSA. The CDR3 has 18 amino acids. The J segment lost 6 bases and the V segment lost 3 bases, leaving 14 bases of the junction unmatched. CDR3 coding DNA: TGTGCCAGCAGCTTTTACCAGGGGGGCAGTACTTTTAATTCACCCCTCCACTTT. Its translation: CASSFYQGGSTFNSPLHF.

As regards this clone: Other DNA sequences of this sample code for an identical CDR3. V usage is TRBV29-1 and J usage is TRBJ2-3, with TRBD2 matching over 9 bases. The CDR3 is 13 amino acids. J was trimmed by 1 base and V by 4 bases; bases with no gene match: 0. CDR1 and CDR2 from the germline V gene are SQVTM and ANQGSEA. DNA of the CDR3: TGCAGCGTTGGCGGGGGGGGCACAGATACGCAGTATTTT. It encodes CSVGGGGTDTQYF.

J is TRBJ2-7 and V is TRBV4-2; 10 bases agree with TRBD2. Germline CDR1 and CDR2: LGHNA and YNFKEQ. CDR3 length: 14 amino acids. Trimming cost V 4 bases and J 3 bases; bases outside gene matches: 3. The CDR3 is CASSPRTSGYEQYF. CDR3 nucleotide sequence: TGTGCCAGCAGCCCCCGGACTAGCGGCTACGAGCAGTACTTC.

The chain links TRBV5-1 to TRBJ2-7, with a possible D match to TRBD2 (5 bases). The CDR3 spans 14 residues. The V end lost 2 bases, the J end lost 0 bases, and 9 bases lay between the germline ends. Germline values: CDR1 SGHRS, CDR2 YFSETQ. The CDR3 loop is CASSLEGFSYEQYF. DNA for the CDR3: TGCGCCAGCAGCTTAGAGGGCTTCTCCTACGAGCAGTACTTC.

The chain is built from TRBV6-5 and TRBJ1-1, with D hard to call. CDR1 is MNHEY and CDR2 is SVGAGI in the germline V gene. The CDR3 sequence is 15 residues long. V lost 7 bases to trimming and J lost 2 bases, with 17 bases between them. CDR3 bases: TGTGCCAGCACCTTGAATCGGGGTTTTAACACTGAAGCTTTCTTT. Its translation: CASTLNRGFNTEAFF.